The rows below give T cell receptor beta chains drawn from one sample of a study of CD8+ T cells in alopecia areata. Clones were sequenced by immunoSEQ multiplex PCR, and TCRdb holds only the in-frame ones, with some missing. The sample yields about 200,000 clones, 35% to 45% seen once. Source: CD4+ T cells sorted from blood, taken between weeks 30 and 35, from a patient treated with tofacitinib. The receptors were gathered from a human donor with alopecia areata. The CDR3 runs from the conserved cysteine through the conserved F or W. D genes are given only for firm matches. Only some rows state a clone size, as once, few, many or a class for expanded clones.

cdr3_nt	cdr3_aa	j_call	v_call	d_call	clone_size
TGCAGCGCCGGGATCTTGGGTGAGACCCAGTACTTC	CSAGILGETQYF	TRBJ2-5	TRBV29-1	NA	NA
TGTGCCACGAAGGAGGGTACCACCGGGGAGCTGTTTTTT	CATKEGTTGELFF	TRBJ2-2	TRBV10-3	NA	few
TGTGCCAGCTCACCTTTTCGGACTAGCGGGAAGCTTGTGACCCAGTACTTC	CASSPFRTSGKLVTQYF	TRBJ2-5	TRBV18	TRBD2	few
TGTGCCTGGAGGGACAGCTCCTATAATTCACCCCTCCACTTT	CAWRDSSYNSPLHF	TRBJ1-6	TRBV30	NA	NA
TGCGCCAGCAGCTCCAGGACTAGCGGCACAGATACGCAGTATTTT	CASSSRTSGTDTQYF	TRBJ2-3	TRBV5-1	TRBD2	NA
TGTGCCAGCTTAAGGGGAAAGGGAGAGACCCAGTACTTC	CASLRGKGETQYF	TRBJ2-5	TRBV7-9	NA	NA
TGTGCCTGGAGCAAGGGGCAGGGGATCCACGAGCAGTACTTC	CAWSKGQGIHEQYF	TRBJ2-7	TRBV30	NA	NA
TGTGCCTGGAGCAGGGGGTCGACTGAAGCTTTCTTT	CAWSRGSTEAFF	TRBJ1-1	TRBV30	TRBD1	NA
TGCGCCAGCAGCGTACTAGCGGGTGCTCCCTACGAGCAGTACTTC	CASSVLAGAPYEQYF	TRBJ2-7	TRBV4-1	TRBD2	NA
TGCAGCGTGGGGAACGGAGGGTCGAACACCGGGGAGCTGTTTTTT	CSVGNGGSNTGELFF	TRBJ2-2	TRBV29-1	NA	few
TGCAGCGTAGAAGGACAGGGTGCCGAGCAGTACTTC	CSVEGQGAEQYF	TRBJ2-7	TRBV29-1	TRBD1	few
TGTGCCAGCAGTGACCGTAATGGCTACACCTTC	CASSDRNGYTF	TRBJ1-2	TRBV6-6	NA	NA
TGTGCCAGCAGCCCTCGGGACGGATTCAACACTGAAGCTTTCTTT	CASSPRDGFNTEAFF	TRBJ1-1	TRBV7-9	NA	NA